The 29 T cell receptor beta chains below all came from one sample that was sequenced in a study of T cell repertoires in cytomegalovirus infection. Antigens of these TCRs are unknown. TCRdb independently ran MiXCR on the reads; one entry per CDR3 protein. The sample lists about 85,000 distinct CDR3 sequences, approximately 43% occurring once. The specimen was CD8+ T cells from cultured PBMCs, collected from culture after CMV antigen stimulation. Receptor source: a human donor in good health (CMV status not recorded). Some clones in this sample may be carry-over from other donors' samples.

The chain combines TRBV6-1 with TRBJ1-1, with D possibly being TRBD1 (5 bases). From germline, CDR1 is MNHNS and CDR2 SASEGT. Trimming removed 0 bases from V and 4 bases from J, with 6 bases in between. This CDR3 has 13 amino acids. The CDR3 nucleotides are TGTGCCAGCAGTGAAGCTCAGGGCACTGAAGCTTTCTTT. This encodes CASSEAQGTEAFF.

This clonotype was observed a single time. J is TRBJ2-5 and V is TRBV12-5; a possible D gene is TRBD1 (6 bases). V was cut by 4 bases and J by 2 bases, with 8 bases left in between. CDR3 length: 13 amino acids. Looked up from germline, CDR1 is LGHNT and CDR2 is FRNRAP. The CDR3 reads CASGSRGQETQYF. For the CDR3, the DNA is TGTGCTAGTGGTTCAAGGGGGCAAGAGACCCAGTACTTC.

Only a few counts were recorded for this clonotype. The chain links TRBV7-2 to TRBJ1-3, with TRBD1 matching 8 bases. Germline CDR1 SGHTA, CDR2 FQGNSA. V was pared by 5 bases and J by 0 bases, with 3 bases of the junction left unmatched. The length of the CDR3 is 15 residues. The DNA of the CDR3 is TGTGCCAGCAGCCCGACAGGGGCCTCTGGAAACACCATATATTTT. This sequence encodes CASSPTGASGNTIYF.

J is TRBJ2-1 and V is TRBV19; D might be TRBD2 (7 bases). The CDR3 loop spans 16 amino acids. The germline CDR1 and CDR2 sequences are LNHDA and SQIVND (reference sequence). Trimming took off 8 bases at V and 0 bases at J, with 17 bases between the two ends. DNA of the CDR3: TGTGCCAGTCACTGGGGGGGGCCTACCTCCTACAATGAGCAGTTCTTC. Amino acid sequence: CASHWGGPTSYNEQFF.

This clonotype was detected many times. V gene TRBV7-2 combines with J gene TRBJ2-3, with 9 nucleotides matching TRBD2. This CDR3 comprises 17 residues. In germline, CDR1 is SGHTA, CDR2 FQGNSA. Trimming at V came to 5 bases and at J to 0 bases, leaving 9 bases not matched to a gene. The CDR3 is CASSAGGGAVSTDTQYF. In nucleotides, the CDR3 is TGTGCCAGCAGCGCGGGCGGGGGGGCGGTGAGCACAGATACGCAGTATTTT.

The CDR3 here is CASSIQGENYGYTF. The CDR3 region has the DNA TGTGCCAGTAGTATACAGGGGGAAAACTATGGCTACACCTTC. V usage is TRBV19 and J usage is TRBJ1-2; TRBD1 aligns across 7 bases. The CDR3 totals 14 residues. The V gene end was trimmed by 2 bases and the J gene end by 2 bases; junction bases not matched to a gene: 2. In germline, CDR1 is LNHDA, CDR2 SQIVND (reference sequence).

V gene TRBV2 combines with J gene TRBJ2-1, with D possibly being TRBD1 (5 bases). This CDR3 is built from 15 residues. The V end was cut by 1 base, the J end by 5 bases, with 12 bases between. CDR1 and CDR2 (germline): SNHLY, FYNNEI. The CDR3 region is CASSEVRTWDNEQFF. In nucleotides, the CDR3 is TGTGCCAGCAGTGAAGTGCGGACATGGGACAATGAGCAGTTCTTC.

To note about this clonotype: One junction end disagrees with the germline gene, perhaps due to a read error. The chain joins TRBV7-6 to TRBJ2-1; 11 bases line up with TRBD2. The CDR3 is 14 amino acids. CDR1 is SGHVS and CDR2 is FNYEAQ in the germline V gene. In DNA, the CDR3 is TGTGCCAGCAGCGGGACTAGCGGATACAGTGAGCAGTTCTTC. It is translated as CASSGTSGYSEQFF. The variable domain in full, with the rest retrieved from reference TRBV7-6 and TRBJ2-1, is GAGVSQSPRYKVTKRGQDVALRCDPISGHVSLYWYRQALGQGPEFLTYFNYEAQQDKSGLPNDRFSAERPEGSISTLTIQRTEQRDSAMYRCASSGTSGYSEQFFGPGTRLTVL.

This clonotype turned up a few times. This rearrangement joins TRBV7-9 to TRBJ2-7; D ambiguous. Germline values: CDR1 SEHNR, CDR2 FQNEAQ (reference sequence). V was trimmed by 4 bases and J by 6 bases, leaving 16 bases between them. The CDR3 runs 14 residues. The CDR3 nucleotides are TGTGCCAGCAGCTCCATCCCAGTCATCAGCGAGCAGTACTTC. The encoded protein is CASSSIPVISEQYF.

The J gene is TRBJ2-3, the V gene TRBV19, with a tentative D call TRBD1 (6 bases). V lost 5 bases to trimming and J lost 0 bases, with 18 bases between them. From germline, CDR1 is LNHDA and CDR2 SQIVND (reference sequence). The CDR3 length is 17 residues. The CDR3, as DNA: TGTGCCAGTAGTGCAACTAAGGACAGCCCTAGCACAGATACGCAGTATTTT. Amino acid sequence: CASSATKDSPSTDTQYF.

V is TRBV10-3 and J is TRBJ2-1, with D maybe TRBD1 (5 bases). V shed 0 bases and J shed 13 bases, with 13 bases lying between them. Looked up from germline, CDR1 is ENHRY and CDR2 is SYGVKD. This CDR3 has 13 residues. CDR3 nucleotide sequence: TGTGCCATCAGTGAGTCGATTGGGCAGGGACAGTTCTTC. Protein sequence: CAISESIGQGQFF.

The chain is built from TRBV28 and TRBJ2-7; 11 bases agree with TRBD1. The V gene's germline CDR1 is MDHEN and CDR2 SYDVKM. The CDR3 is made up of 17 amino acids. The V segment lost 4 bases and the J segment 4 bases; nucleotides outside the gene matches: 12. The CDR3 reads CASSYPRTGGSAYEQYF. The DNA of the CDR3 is TGTGCCAGCAGTTACCCCCGGACAGGGGGCAGCGCGTACGAGCAGTACTTC.

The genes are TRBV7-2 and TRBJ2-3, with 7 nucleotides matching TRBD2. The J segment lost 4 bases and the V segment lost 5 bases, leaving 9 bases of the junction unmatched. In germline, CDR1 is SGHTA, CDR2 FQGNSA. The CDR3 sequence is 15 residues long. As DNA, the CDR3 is TGTGCCAGCAGCATATCGACTAGCAGAGCAGATACGCAGTATTTT. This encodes CASSISTSRADTQYF. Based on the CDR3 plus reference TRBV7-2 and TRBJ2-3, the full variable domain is GAGVSQSPSNKVTEKGKDVELRCDPISGHTALYWYRQSLGQGLEFLIYFQGNSAPDKSGLPSDRFSAERTGGSVSTLTIQRTQQEDSAVYLCASSISTSRADTQYFGPGTRLTVL.

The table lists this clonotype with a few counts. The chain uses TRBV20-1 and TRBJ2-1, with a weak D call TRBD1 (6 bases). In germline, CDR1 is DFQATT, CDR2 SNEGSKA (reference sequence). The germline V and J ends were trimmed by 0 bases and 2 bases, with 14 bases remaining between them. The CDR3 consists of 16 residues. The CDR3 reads CSAREAGASPYNEQFF. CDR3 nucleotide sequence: TGCAGTGCTAGAGAGGCAGGGGCCAGCCCCTACAATGAGCAGTTCTTC.

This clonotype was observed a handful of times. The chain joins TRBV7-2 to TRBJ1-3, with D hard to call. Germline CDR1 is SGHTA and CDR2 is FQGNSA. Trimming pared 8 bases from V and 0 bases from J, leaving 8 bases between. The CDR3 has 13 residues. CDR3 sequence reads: CASESGSGNTIYF. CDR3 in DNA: TGTGCCAGCGAGTCCGGCTCTGGAAACACCATATATTTT.

The chain's CDR3 is CASSTGTGGAKNIQYF. Here the CDR3 DNA reads TGTGCCAGCAGCACCGGGACAGGGGGCGCCAAAAACATTCAGTACTTC. This chain uses TRBV7-6 with TRBJ2-4, with 12 bases matching TRBD1. V lost 5 bases and J lost 1; bases outside the gene matches: 3. Germline lookup yields CDR1 SGHVS and CDR2 FNYEAQ. The CDR3 loop spans 16 amino acids. Full variable domain (remainder filled in from reference TRBV7-6 and TRBJ2-4): GAGVSQSPRYKVTKRGQDVALRCDPISGHVSLYWYRQALGQGPEFLTYFNYEAQQDKSGLPNDRFSAERPEGSISTLTIQRTEQRDSAMYRCASSTGTGGAKNIQYFGAGTRLSVL.

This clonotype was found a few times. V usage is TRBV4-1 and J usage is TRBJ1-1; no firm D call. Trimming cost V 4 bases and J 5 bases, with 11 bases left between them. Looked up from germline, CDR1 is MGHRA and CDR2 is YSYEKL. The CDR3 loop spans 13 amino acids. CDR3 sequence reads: CASSRIQGTEAFF. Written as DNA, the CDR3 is TGCGCCAGCAGCCGGATTCAAGGGACTGAAGCTTTCTTT.

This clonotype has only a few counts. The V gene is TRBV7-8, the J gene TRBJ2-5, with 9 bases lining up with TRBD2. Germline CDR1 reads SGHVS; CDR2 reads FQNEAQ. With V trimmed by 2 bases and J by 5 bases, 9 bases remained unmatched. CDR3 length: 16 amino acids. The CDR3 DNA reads TGTGCCAGCAGCTTAACAATTGCGGGAGGGGGTGAGACCCAGTACTTC. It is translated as CASSLTIAGGGETQYF. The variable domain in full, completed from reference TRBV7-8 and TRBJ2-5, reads GAGVSQSPRYKVAKRGQDVALRCDPISGHVSLFWYQQALGQGPEFLTYFQNEAQLDKSGLPSDRFFAERPEGSVSTLKIQRTQQEDSAVYLCASSLTIAGGGETQYFGPGTRLLVL.

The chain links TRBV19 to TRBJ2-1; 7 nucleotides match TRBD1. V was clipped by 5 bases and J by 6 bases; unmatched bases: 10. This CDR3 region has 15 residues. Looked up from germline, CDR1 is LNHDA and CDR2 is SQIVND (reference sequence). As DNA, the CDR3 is TGTGCCAGTAGTTTCTGGACAGGTGGTAGCAATGAGCAGTTCTTC. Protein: CASSFWTGGSNEQFF.

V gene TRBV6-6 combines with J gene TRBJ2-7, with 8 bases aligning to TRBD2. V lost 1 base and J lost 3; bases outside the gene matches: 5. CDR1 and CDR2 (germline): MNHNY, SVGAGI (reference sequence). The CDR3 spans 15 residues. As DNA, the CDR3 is TGTGCCAGCAGTTACTTATCCGGGACTAGCTACGAGCAGTACTTC. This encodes CASSYLSGTSYEQYF.

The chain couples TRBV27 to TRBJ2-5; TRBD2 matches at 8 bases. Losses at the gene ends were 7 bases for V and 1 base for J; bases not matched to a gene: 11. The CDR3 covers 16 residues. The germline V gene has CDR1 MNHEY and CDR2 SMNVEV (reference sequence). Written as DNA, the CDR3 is TGTGCCAGCATTTCCCTGAGCGGGGGCTGCCAAGAGACCCAGTACTTC. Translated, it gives CASISLSGGCQETQYF.

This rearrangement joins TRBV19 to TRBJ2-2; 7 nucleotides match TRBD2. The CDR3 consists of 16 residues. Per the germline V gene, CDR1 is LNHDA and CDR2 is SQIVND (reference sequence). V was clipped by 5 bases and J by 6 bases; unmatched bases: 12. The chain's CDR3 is CASSPRTRGDAGELFF. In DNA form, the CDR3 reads TGTGCCAGTAGTCCCAGGACTAGAGGAGATGCCGGGGAGCTGTTTTTT.

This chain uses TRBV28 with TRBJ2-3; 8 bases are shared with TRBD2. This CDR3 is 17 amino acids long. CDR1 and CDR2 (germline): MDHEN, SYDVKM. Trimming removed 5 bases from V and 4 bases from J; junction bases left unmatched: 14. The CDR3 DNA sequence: TGTGCCAGCAGTCCCTCCGGGACTAGAGTTGCCGCAGATACGCAGTATTTT. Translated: CASSPSGTRVAADTQYF.

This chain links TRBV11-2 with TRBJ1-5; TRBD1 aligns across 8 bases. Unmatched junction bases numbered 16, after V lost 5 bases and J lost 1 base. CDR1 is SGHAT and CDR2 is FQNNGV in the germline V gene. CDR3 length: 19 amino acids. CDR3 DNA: TGTGCCAGCAGCCCCTGGACAGGGCCACGGGGGGGGAGCAATCAGCCCCAGCATTTT. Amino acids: CASSPWTGPRGGSNQPQHF.

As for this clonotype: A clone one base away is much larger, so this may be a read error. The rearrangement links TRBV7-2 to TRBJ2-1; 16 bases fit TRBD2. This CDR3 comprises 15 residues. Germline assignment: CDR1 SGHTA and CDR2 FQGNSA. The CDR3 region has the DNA TGTGACAGCAGCCCACCCGGGACTAGCGGGGGGGGGAAGTTCTTC. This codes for CDSSPPGTSGGGKFF.

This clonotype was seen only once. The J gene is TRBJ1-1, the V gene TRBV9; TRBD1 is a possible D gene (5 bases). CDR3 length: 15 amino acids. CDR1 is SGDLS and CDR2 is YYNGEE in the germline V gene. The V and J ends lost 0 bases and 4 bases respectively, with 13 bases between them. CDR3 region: CASSVGGGGGTEAFF. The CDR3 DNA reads TGTGCCAGCAGCGTAGGTGGGGGGGGAGGCACTGAAGCTTTCTTT.

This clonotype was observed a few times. CDR3 nucleotide sequence: TGTGCCAGCAGCTTACAAGTGGGCGAGGGTAGGGGCTACACCTTC. This encodes CASSLQVGEGRGYTF. The chain joins TRBV7-9 to TRBJ1-2; D is undetermined. The germline gives CDR1 SEHNR, CDR2 FQNEAQ (reference sequence). V was clipped by 2 bases and J by 8 bases, with 18 bases between them. The CDR3 consists of 15 residues.

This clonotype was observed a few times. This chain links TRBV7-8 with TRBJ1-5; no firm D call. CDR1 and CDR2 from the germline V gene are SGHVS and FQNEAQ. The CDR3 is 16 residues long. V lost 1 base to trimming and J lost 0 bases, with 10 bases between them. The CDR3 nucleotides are TGTGCCAGCAGCTTAGACTCGACCTATAGCAATCAGCCCCAGCATTTT. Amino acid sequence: CASSLDSTYSNQPQHF. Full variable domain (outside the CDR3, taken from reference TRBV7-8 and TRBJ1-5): GAGVSQSPRYKVAKRGQDVALRCDPISGHVSLFWYQQALGQGPEFLTYFQNEAQLDKSGLPSDRFFAERPEGSVSTLKIQRTQQEDSAVYLCASSLDSTYSNQPQHFGDGTRLSIL.

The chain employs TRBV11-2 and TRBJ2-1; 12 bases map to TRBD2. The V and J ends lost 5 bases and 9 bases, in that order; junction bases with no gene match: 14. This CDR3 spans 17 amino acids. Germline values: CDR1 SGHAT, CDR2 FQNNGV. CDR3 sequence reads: CASSPKLLAGGWGEQFF. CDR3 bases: TGTGCCAGCAGCCCGAAGCTACTAGCGGGAGGATGGGGTGAGCAGTTCTTC. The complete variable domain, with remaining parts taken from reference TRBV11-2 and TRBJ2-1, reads EAGVAQSPRYKIIEKRQSVAFWCNPISGHATLYWYQQILGQGPKLLIQFQNNGVVDDSQLPKDRFSAERLKGVDSTLKIQPAKLEDSAVYLCASSPKLLAGGWGEQFFGPGTRLTVL.